Sequencing of this T cell receptor (beta chain) was carried out in a study of cytotoxic CD8 clonotypes in ibrutinib-treated CLL. Across the whole study: Response samples were taken after a median of about 11 months on treatment, range 6 to 36.

In the case of this clone: Its antigen is not identified.

Germline assignment: CDR1 LNHDA and CDR2 SQIVND (reference sequence). Germline trimming cut 9 bases from V and 1 base from J; bases unmatched to any gene: 14. The CDR3 loop spans 17 amino acids. Findings and caveats of the study: Elevated clonality accompanied ibrutinib response, with a return toward baseline values at progression. On treatment, the uncommon public clonotypes contracted or remained stable.

Repertoires were generated with immunoSEQ multiplex PCR, while TCRdb's copy carries only in-frame clones and drops some. The sample lists roughly 130,000 clones, around 90% occurring once. The input for sequencing was PBMCs, taken after 12 months of ibrutinib treatment. The receptor's source is a human donor with chronic lymphocytic leukemia. The V call is TRBV19, the J call TRBJ2-1; 8 bases are a match to TRBD2. CDR3 nucleotides: TGTGCCAGCCAGTATGGGGCGGGGGGAGAGTCCTACAATGAGCAGTTCTTC. This sequence encodes CASQYGAGGESYNEQFF.